The 11 T cell receptor beta chains reported below all come from one sample, sequenced in a study of T cell changes during pregnancy in multiple sclerosis. The data were produced by immunoSEQ multiplex PCR, yet TCRdb's version contains in-frame clones alone and is incomplete. Of approximately 110,000 clones in the sample, 80% to 95% were seen once. Sample: peripheral blood, taken after pregnancy. The receptors originated from a female donor with multiple sclerosis, enrolled in a pregnancy study.

The chain carries TRBV7-3 and TRBJ1-2; TRBD1 is a possible D gene (6 bases). CDR1 is SGHTA, CDR2 FQGTGA, per germline. V was trimmed by 0 bases and J by 7 bases, leaving 15 bases between them. The CDR3 has 15 amino acids. The CDR3 reads CASSLTGGPGPGYTF. The CDR3 DNA is TGTGCCAGCAGCTTAACTGGGGGCCCGGGGCCTGGCTACACCTTC.

This chain uses TRBV18 with TRBJ2-7; 9 bases are a match to TRBD2. The ends lost 5 bases at V and 7 bases at J; junction bases unmatched: 15. From germline, CDR1 is KGHSH and CDR2 LQKENI. This CDR3 has 16 amino acids. CDR3 amino acids: CASSALLAGRGGEQYF. The CDR3 bases are TGTGCCAGCTCAGCCCTACTAGCGGGCCGGGGTGGGGAGCAGTACTTC.

The genes are TRBV12-5 and TRBJ1-1, with TRBD1 matching 10 bases. The CDR3 extends over 16 amino acids. The V segment lost 2 bases and the J segment 2 bases; nucleotides outside the gene matches: 5. Looked up from germline, CDR1 is LGHNT and CDR2 is FRNRAP. The CDR3 protein is CASGLRGDRGNTEAFF. CDR3 coding DNA: TGTGCTAGTGGTTTGAGGGGGGACAGGGGCAACACTGAAGCTTTCTTT. The variable domain in full, with the rest retrieved from reference TRBV12-5 and TRBJ1-1, is DARVTQTPRHKVTEMGQEVTMRCQPILGHNTVFWYRQTMMQGLELLAYFRNRAPLDDSGMPKDRFSAEMPDATLATLKIQPSEPRDSAVYFCASGLRGDRGNTEAFFGQGTRLTVV.

The chain carries TRBV7-9 and TRBJ1-1, with D possibly TRBD1 on 5 matching bases. Germline lookup yields CDR1 SEHNR and CDR2 FQNEAQ (reference sequence). This CDR3 has 16 residues. The V end lost 8 bases, the J end lost 3 bases, and 22 bases lay between the germline ends. The CDR3 sequence: CASGHWGNRNDTEAFF. The CDR3 nucleotides are TGTGCCAGCGGACATTGGGGAAATAGAAATGACACTGAAGCTTTCTTT.

The chain combines TRBV7-6 with TRBJ1-2; D unresolved. V lost 6 bases and J lost 3, with 23 bases in between. The CDR3 is made up of 17 amino acids. CDR1 and CDR2 (germline): SGHVS, FNYEAQ. CDR3 loop: CASSEASVRSVDYGYTF. For the CDR3, the DNA is TGTGCCAGCAGTGAAGCTAGTGTTCGGAGCGTCGACTATGGCTACACCTTC.

This clone was seen a single time. The V gene is TRBV18, the J gene TRBJ1-6; TRBD1 might be the D (6 bases). This CDR3 spans 14 amino acids. V was shortened by 2 bases and J by 7 bases, with 9 bases between the two germline ends. Germline lookup yields CDR1 KGHSH and CDR2 LQKENI. The CDR3 nucleotides are TGTGCCAGCTCACCAGACAGGATAAATTCACCCCTCCACTTT. This gives the protein CASSPDRINSPLHF.

This clone has a single count. The chain carries TRBV2 and TRBJ2-1; TRBD1 agrees at 7 bases. The CDR3 runs 12 residues. Germline V gives CDR1 SNHLY, CDR2 FYNNEI. J was trimmed by 15 bases and V by 7 bases; bases with no gene match: 12. DNA for the CDR3: TGTGCCAGCACTCCCGATACAGGGGTTCGGTTCTTC. This codes for CASTPDTGVRFF.

The chain combines TRBV2 with TRBJ2-1; 7 bases are a match to TRBD2. Trimming removed 8 bases from V and 0 bases from J; junction bases left unmatched: 7. The CDR3 totals 15 residues. Germline assignment: CDR1 SNHLY and CDR2 FYNNEI. The CDR3 loop reads CASVSLADSYNEQFF. As DNA, the CDR3 is TGTGCCAGCGTGAGCCTAGCGGACTCCTACAATGAGCAGTTCTTC. Based on the CDR3 plus reference TRBV2 and TRBJ2-1, the full variable domain is EPEVTQTPSHQVTQMGQEVILRCVPISNHLYFYWYRQILGQKVEFLVSFYNNEISEKSEIFDDQFSVERPDGSNFTLKIRSTKLEDSAMYFCASVSLADSYNEQFFGPGTRLTVL.

V gene TRBV6-6 combines with J gene TRBJ1-5, with D possibly matching TRBD1 (6 bases). This CDR3 comprises 16 residues. Trimming stripped 6 bases from V and 1 base from J, with 16 bases between. Looked up from germline, CDR1 is MNHNY and CDR2 is SVGAGI (reference sequence). CDR3 nucleotide sequence: TGTGCCAGCAGAAATTCAGGGGAACCAAGCAATCAGCCCCAGCATTTT. It is translated as CASRNSGEPSNQPQHF.

The table lists this clone with a count of one. V is TRBV9 and J is TRBJ2-7; TRBD1 aligns across 10 bases. The CDR3 loop spans 15 amino acids. CDR1 SGDLS and CDR2 YYNGEE come from the germline V gene. V lost 0 bases and J lost 2; bases outside the gene matches: 2. CDR3 region: CASSVAGTGAYEQYF. DNA for the CDR3: TGTGCCAGCAGCGTAGCCGGGACAGGGGCCTACGAGCAGTACTTC.

V and J are TRBV9 and TRBJ2-1, with 8 bases lining up with TRBD2. Trimming took 6 bases from V and 8 from J; bases not matched to a gene: 13. Per the germline V gene, CDR1 is SGDLS and CDR2 is YYNGEE. The CDR3 is 15 amino acids. The CDR3 spells CASNLRGGLFDEQFF. The CDR3 nucleotides are TGTGCCAGCAACTTACGGGGGGGCCTTTTCGATGAGCAGTTCTTC.